These 30 T cell receptor beta chains share one sample of origin, sequenced in a study of blood T cell repertoires in COVID-19. Some clones are missing from TCRdb's copy, which holds only in-frame ones; the method was immunoSEQ multiplex PCR. The sample yields some 83,000 clones, around 90% seen once. Sequencing was done on a sample of peripheral blood. Every receptor here comes from a man between 50 and 59 years old with acute or convalescent COVID-19.

This chain connects TRBV28 to TRBJ2-7; maybe TRBD2 (6 bases). CDR1 MDHEN and CDR2 SYDVKM come from the germline V gene. Deletions cut 2 bases from V and 6 bases from J, with 17 bases between. CDR3 length equals 15 residues. DNA for the CDR3: TGTGCCAGCAGTTTAGGGGGAGGCCCTCGGCTCGAGCAGTACTTC. Residues: CASSLGGGPRLEQYF.

The V gene is TRBV7-9, the J gene TRBJ2-3, with 9 bases that match TRBD2. CDR1 is SEHNR and CDR2 is FQNEAQ in the germline V gene (reference sequence). The CDR3 totals 16 residues. Trimming at V came to 2 bases and at J to 1 base, leaving 4 bases not matched to a gene. The CDR3 DNA follows: TGTGCCAGCAGCTTACCGTCTAGCGGGGGCACAGATACGCAGTATTTT. It encodes CASSLPSSGGTDTQYF.

This clone was seen only once. The J gene is TRBJ1-1, the V gene TRBV12-3 or TRBV12-4; tentative D call: TRBD1 (6 bases). Trimming removed 4 bases at V and 4 bases at J, with 10 bases between. CDR3 size: 13 residues. CDR3 nucleotide sequence: TGTGCCAGCAGTTCAGGGGTGGGCACTGAAGCTTTCTTT. It is translated as CASSSGVGTEAFF.

V and J are TRBV29-1 and TRBJ1-2; D unclear. The CDR3 length is 14 residues. V was clipped by 3 bases and J by 5 bases, with 16 bases between them. Germline CDR1 is SQVTM and CDR2 is ANQGSEA. This CDR3 reads CSVDPGGKGYGYTF. The CDR3 DNA reads TGCAGCGTTGACCCAGGAGGGAAAGGATATGGCTACACCTTC.

The chain employs TRBV12-5 and TRBJ1-2; TRBD1 matches 7 bases. The length of the CDR3 is 14 residues. The V and J ends lost 7 bases and 5 bases, in that order; junction bases with no gene match: 10. Germline V gene data show CDR1 as LGHNT and CDR2 as FRNRAP. The CDR3 spells CASAFSGQSYGYTF. The CDR3 coding sequence is TGTGCTAGTGCCTTTTCGGGACAGAGTTATGGCTACACCTTC.

The chain employs TRBV2 and TRBJ2-5; 7 nucleotides line up with TRBD2. From germline, CDR1 is SNHLY and CDR2 FYNNEI. J was trimmed by 2 bases and V by 8 bases; bases with no gene match: 14. This CDR3 is 16 amino acids long. The chain's CDR3 is CASGPVGLAAQETQYF. DNA for the CDR3: TGTGCCAGCGGGCCGGTGGGTCTAGCGGCTCAAGAGACCCAGTACTTC.

This rearrangement joins TRBV19 to TRBJ1-6; tentatively, D is TRBD1 (5 bases). Germline CDR1 LNHDA, CDR2 SQIVND (reference sequence). Trimming shortened V by 5 bases and J by 10 bases, and 12 bases separated the two germline ends. This CDR3 is 13 amino acids long. The CDR3 nucleotides read TGTGCCAGTAGTCCCTCGGGGGACTCACCCCTCCACTTT. As protein: CASSPSGDSPLHF.

The V call is TRBV28, the J call TRBJ2-7, with D perhaps matching TRBD1 (6 bases). Looked up from germline, CDR1 is MDHEN and CDR2 is SYDVKM. Trimming stripped 1 base from V and 5 bases from J, with 9 bases between. This CDR3 is built from 13 residues. CDR3 in amino acids: CASSLSPGDEQYF. In DNA, the CDR3 is TGTGCCAGCAGTTTATCCCCAGGGGACGAGCAGTACTTC.

The chain carries TRBV6-5 and TRBJ1-6; D possibly corresponds to TRBD1 (5 bases). This CDR3 has 14 amino acids. V was trimmed by 0 bases and J by 10 bases, leaving 10 bases between them. Germline V CDR1 and CDR2: MNHEY, SVGAGI. This CDR3 reads CASSYSSDRSPLHF. Written as DNA, the CDR3 is TGTGCCAGCAGTTACTCCTCTGACAGATCACCCCTCCACTTT.

The rearrangement links TRBV6-5 to TRBJ1-4; perhaps TRBD1 as D (6 bases). The germline V gene has CDR1 MNHEY and CDR2 SVGAGI. The length of the CDR3 is 16 residues. V lost 2 bases and J 0 bases, leaving 10 bases between the germline ends. This CDR3 is CASSYADSATNEKLFF. The DNA for the CDR3 is TGTGCCAGCAGTTACGCGGACAGTGCAACTAATGAAAAACTGTTTTTT.

The V and J genes are TRBV5-1 and TRBJ2-1, with 9 positions matching TRBD2. Germline lookup yields CDR1 SGHRS and CDR2 YFSETQ. The junction had 9 bases not matched to a gene; V was cut back by 4 bases and J by 7 bases. The CDR3 covers 15 residues. The DNA for the CDR3 is TGCGCCAGCAGCAATAGCGGGAGTCGTAATAATGAGCAGTTCTTC. Protein sequence: CASSNSGSRNNEQFF.

J is TRBJ1-6 and V is TRBV6-6, with TRBD1 matching over 8 bases. The trim removed 6 bases at V and 5 bases at J, leaving 6 bases unmatched. The germline V gene encodes CDR1 MNHNY and CDR2 SVGAGI (reference sequence). The CDR3 sequence is 15 residues long. CDR3 in amino acids: CASSQQGVDNSPLHF. CDR3 nucleotide sequence: TGTGCCAGCAGCCAACAGGGGGTGGATAATTCACCCCTCCACTTT.

This chain links TRBV27 with TRBJ2-1; TRBD2 matches 7 bases. The CDR3 length is 17 residues. CDR1 is MNHEY and CDR2 is SMNVEV in the germline V gene (reference sequence). V shed 1 base, J shed 0 bases, and the junction held 6 bases outside the gene matches. The CDR3 nucleotides read TGTGCCAGCAGTTTATATATTCCGGGGGGCTCCTACAATGAGCAGTTCTTC. It yields the protein CASSLYIPGGSYNEQFF.

The chain carries TRBV2 and TRBJ2-3; 11 nucleotides match TRBD2. V gave up 7 bases and J gave up 2 bases; unmatched junction bases: 5. Germline CDR1 reads SNHLY; CDR2 reads FYNNEI. The CDR3 contains 15 residues. In nucleotides, the CDR3 is TGTGCCAGCACTCTAGCGGGAGGCCCCACAGATACGCAGTATTTT. Its translation is CASTLAGGPTDTQYF.

The chain recombines TRBV5-1 with TRBJ1-2, with 7 nucleotides matching TRBD1. The germline gives CDR1 SGHRS, CDR2 YFSETQ. V lost 6 bases and J lost 2; bases outside the gene matches: 7. The CDR3 has 14 residues. CDR3 DNA: TGCGCCAGCACCCCAGGGGGGCCGAACTATGGCTACACCTTC. Its translation is CASTPGGPNYGYTF.

The chain couples TRBV24-1 to TRBJ2-4, with D possibly TRBD1 on 5 matching bases. V dropped 4 bases and J dropped 5 bases, with 17 bases sitting between them. Germline V lookup: CDR1 KGHDR, CDR2 SFDVKD. The CDR3 totals 16 residues. In nucleotides, the CDR3 is TGTGCCACCAGTGAGGGTGGCGGTGGGGCTCAAAACATTCAGTACTTC. It codes for CATSEGGGGAQNIQYF.

This chain joins TRBV12-5 and TRBJ2-2; a weak D match, TRBD1 (5 bases). V was trimmed by 4 bases and J by 4 bases, leaving 19 bases between them. Germline-derived CDR1 and CDR2 are LGHNT and FRNRAP. The CDR3 contains 17 residues. The CDR3: CASGSIRPGKATGELFF. The DNA for the CDR3 is TGTGCTAGTGGTTCAATTAGGCCAGGGAAGGCCACCGGGGAGCTGTTTTTT.

V gene TRBV29-1 combines with J gene TRBJ2-5, with D uncertain. Germline CDR1 and CDR2: SQVTM and ANQGSEA. The CDR3 extends over 15 amino acids. Trimming stripped 2 bases from V and 4 bases from J, with 17 bases between. CDR3 sequence reads: CSVERDNSFAETQYF. The CDR3 bases are TGCAGCGTTGAACGCGACAATAGTTTTGCAGAGACCCAGTACTTC.

This chain uses TRBV28 with TRBJ1-3; the D is unclear. Per the germline V gene, CDR1 is MDHEN and CDR2 is SYDVKM. This CDR3 is built from 14 residues. Trimming took off 3 bases at V and 0 bases at J, with 6 bases between the two ends. Written as DNA, the CDR3 is TGTGCCAGCAGTTTCAGGTCCTCTGGAAACACCATATATTTT. This translates into CASSFRSSGNTIYF.

This chain links TRBV3-1 (or the pseudogene TRBV3-2) with TRBJ2-2, with D uncertain. V gave up 4 bases and J gave up 5 bases, with 5 bases separating them. CDR1 is LGHDT and CDR2 is YNNKEL in the germline V gene (reference sequence). The CDR3 has 12 residues. The chain's CDR3 is CASSLHTGELFF. DNA of the CDR3: TGTGCCAGCAGCCTCCATACCGGGGAGCTGTTTTTT.

V and J are TRBV6-5 and TRBJ1-5; D is perhaps TRBD1 (5 bases). The CDR3 is made up of 14 amino acids. V was shortened by 11 bases and J by 7 bases, with 21 bases between the two germline ends. Germline loops: CDR1 MNHEY, CDR2 SVGAGI. The chain's CDR3 is CAASRGGVRQPQHF. Written as DNA, the CDR3 is TGTGCCGCGAGTCGGGGGGGGGTGAGGCAGCCCCAGCATTTT.

The chain employs TRBV24-1 and TRBJ2-7; 10 nucleotides align to TRBD1. The trim removed 5 bases at V and 6 bases at J, leaving 6 bases unmatched. Germline values: CDR1 KGHDR, CDR2 SFDVKD. The CDR3 is 14 amino acids. The CDR3 DNA sequence: TGTGCCACCAGTGGGACAGGGGGGGACTCCGAGCAGTACTTC. Amino acids: CATSGTGGDSEQYF.

V is TRBV19 and J is TRBJ1-5, with 9 bases matching TRBD1. Germline V gene sequence: CDR1 LNHDA, CDR2 SQIVND (reference sequence). CDR3 length: 16 amino acids. With V trimmed by 6 bases and J by 2 bases, 8 bases remained unmatched. CDR3 amino acids: CASSTRQGGRNQPQHF. CDR3 nucleotides: TGTGCCAGTAGCACCCGACAGGGGGGACGCAATCAGCCCCAGCATTTT.

The V gene is TRBV3-1 (or the pseudogene TRBV3-2), the J gene TRBJ1-6, with no clear D. CDR3 size: 13 residues. Looked up from germline, CDR1 is LGHDT and CDR2 is YNNKEL (reference sequence). The V end was cut by 0 bases, the J end by 8 bases, with 5 bases between. CDR3 region: CASSQDAHSPLHF. In DNA, the CDR3 is TGTGCCAGCAGCCAAGATGCGCATTCACCCCTCCACTTT.

This chain links TRBV19 with TRBJ1-1; D is undetermined. V lost 6 bases and J 0 bases, leaving 8 bases between the germline ends. CDR1 and CDR2 (germline): LNHDA, SQIVND (reference sequence). This CDR3 region has 13 residues. CDR3 nucleotide sequence: TGTGCCAGTAGACTAGAGGTGAACACTGAAGCTTTCTTT. Its translation is CASRLEVNTEAFF.

This chain links TRBV9 with TRBJ2-2; TRBD2 aligns across 14 bases. Per the germline V gene, CDR1 is SGDLS and CDR2 is YYNGEE. Trimming at V came to 4 bases and at J to 6 bases, leaving 11 bases not matched to a gene. This CDR3 has 18 amino acids. CDR3 loop: CASSSSGTSGSFAGELFF. CDR3 sequence (DNA): TGTGCCAGCAGCTCGTCAGGGACTAGCGGGAGTTTCGCCGGGGAGCTGTTTTTT. Together with reference TRBV9 and TRBJ2-2, the CDR3 gives the full variable domain: DSGVTQTPKHLITATGQRVTLRCSPRSGDLSVYWYQQSLDQGLQFLIQYYNGEERAKGNILERFSAQQFPDLHSELNLSSLELGDSALYFCASSSSGTSGSFAGELFFGEGSRLTVL.

The CDR3 loop is CASSLSTGTYNEQFF. DNA for the CDR3: TGTGCCAGCAGCTTGTCGACGGGTACCTACAATGAGCAGTTCTTC. V usage is TRBV7-7 and J usage is TRBJ2-1; D gene ambiguous. Germline V lookup: CDR1 SSHAT, CDR2 FNYEAQ (reference sequence). V dropped 3 bases and J dropped 2 bases, with 11 bases sitting between them. The CDR3 covers 15 residues.

The chain links TRBV10-3 to TRBJ1-1, with D uncertain. Germline V gene lookup returns CDR1 ENHRY and CDR2 SYGVKD. Trimming removed 6 bases from V and 8 bases from J, with 13 bases in between. The CDR3 loop spans 12 amino acids. The CDR3 protein is CAIRVGETEAFF. CDR3 sequence (DNA): TGTGCCATCAGGGTCGGAGAAACCGAAGCTTTCTTT.

The genes are TRBV3-1 (or the pseudogene TRBV3-2) and TRBJ2-3, with 7 bases aligning to TRBD1. The CDR3 contains 17 residues. V was pared by 1 base and J by 2 bases, with 9 bases of the junction left unmatched. Germline V gene data show CDR1 as LGHDT and CDR2 as YNNKEL (reference sequence). This chain's CDR3 is CASSQVEGALITDTQYF. The CDR3, as DNA: TGTGCCAGCAGCCAAGTTGAGGGGGCGCTTATCACAGATACGCAGTATTTT.

The chain employs TRBV5-1 and TRBJ2-1, with D possibly TRBD2 on 5 matching bases. CDR3 size: 15 residues. Looked up from germline, CDR1 is SGHRS and CDR2 is YFSETQ. Trimming shortened V by 0 bases and J by 5 bases, and 12 bases separated the two germline ends. CDR3 nucleotide sequence: TGCGCCAGCAGCTTGGGTGGGAGTTGGGACAATGAGCAGTTCTTC. Protein sequence: CASSLGGSWDNEQFF.